This TCR beta chain was found in a study of cytomegalovirus exposure and HLA in healthy donors. Findings of the study overall: There were 150 or so TCR beta chains listed as cytomegalovirus-associated.

Germline V gene lookup returns CDR1 SGHRS and CDR2 YFSETQ. J lost 3 bases, V lost 0 bases, and 7 bases had no gene match. This CDR3 is built from 16 residues. TCRdb's copy holds only in-frame clones and misses some; the assay was immunoSEQ multiplex PCR. The sample consists of 35,000 to 50,000 clones, approximately 93% of them appearing once. In the case of this clone: Its antigen is undetermined.

The rearrangement uses TRBV5-1 and TRBJ2-3; 7 nucleotides align to TRBD1. Sequences were obtained from PBMCs. The clonotype comes from a young woman in good health and CMV-seronegative. The CDR3 region is CASSLDRGVGTDTQYF. CDR3 nucleotide sequence: TGCGCCAGCAGCTTGGACAGGGGCGTGGGGACAGATACGCAGTATTTT.